The 21 T cell receptor beta chains below were found in one sample sequenced in a study of blood T cell repertoires in COVID-19. Clones were sequenced by immunoSEQ multiplex PCR, and TCRdb holds only the in-frame ones, with some missing. The sample includes some 200,000 clones, around four fifths of them seen just once. Sequenced: peripheral blood. The source is a woman in her 70s with COVID-19, enrolled during active disease.

The chain is built from TRBV7-9 and TRBJ2-7; maybe TRBD2 (5 bases). The germline V gene encodes CDR1 SEHNR and CDR2 FQNEAQ (reference sequence). V was clipped by 1 base and J by 2 bases, with 12 bases between them. The length of the CDR3 is 15 residues. CDR3 DNA sequence: TGTGCCAGCAGCTTAGAAGGCGGGCCTCCCTACGAGCAGTACTTC. It codes for CASSLEGGPPYEQYF.

This clone was recorded a few times. The chain carries TRBV7-2 and TRBJ1-2, with 7 nucleotides matching TRBD1. The trim removed 3 bases at V and 4 bases at J, leaving 5 bases unmatched. Germline V CDR1 and CDR2: SGHTA, FQGNSA. This CDR3 has 14 amino acids. CDR3 DNA: TGTGCCAGCAGCTTTGAGGACAGGATCTATGGCTACACCTTC. It is translated as CASSFEDRIYGYTF.

This sequence joins TRBV6-5 and TRBJ1-5; 7 bases line up with TRBD1. V lost 6 bases and J lost 0; bases outside the gene matches: 5. CDR1 is MNHEY and CDR2 is SVGAGI in the germline V gene. The CDR3 is 15 residues long. The DNA for the CDR3 is TGTGCCAGCAGAGCAGGGGGTTATAGCAATCAGCCCCAGCATTTT. Translation gives CASRAGGYSNQPQHF.

The chain couples TRBV27 to TRBJ1-6, with D possibly being TRBD1 (5 bases). The V gene lost 4 bases and the J gene lost 2 bases, with 6 bases spanning the gap. CDR1 and CDR2 from the germline V gene are MNHEY and SMNVEV (reference sequence). The CDR3 is 14 residues long. CDR3 sequence reads: CASSSTAYNSPLHF. The CDR3 DNA sequence: TGTGCCAGCAGTTCGACAGCCTATAATTCACCCCTCCACTTT.

The gene calls are TRBV2 and TRBJ1-5; TRBD1 matches at 7 bases. Germline V gene sequence: CDR1 SNHLY, CDR2 FYNNEI. V was pared by 6 bases and J by 5 bases, with 13 bases of the junction left unmatched. CDR3 size: 16 residues. The DNA of the CDR3 is TGTGCCAGCAGCATTGGGGCGGACAGGTCTTATCAGCCCCAGCATTTT. This gives the protein CASSIGADRSYQPQHF.

Only one count was recorded for this clone. The CDR3 spells CAISRERDQPQHF. The CDR3 coding sequence is TGTGCCATCAGCAGAGAGAGGGATCAGCCCCAGCATTTT. The V and J genes are TRBV10-3 and TRBJ1-5; D unclear. CDR1 ENHRY and CDR2 SYGVKD come from the germline V gene. The CDR3 spans 13 residues. The V and J ends lost 6 bases and 5 bases respectively, with 11 bases between them.

This clone was counted once. The chain recombines TRBV7-2 with TRBJ1-4; D is unclear. Looked up from germline, CDR1 is SGHTA and CDR2 is FQGNSA. The CDR3 length is 15 residues. V was shortened by 5 bases and J by 7 bases, with 17 bases between the two germline ends. The CDR3, as DNA: TGTGCCAGCAGCCCGCGAGAGGCGGGCGGTGAAAAACTGTTTTTT. This sequence encodes CASSPREAGGEKLFF.

The count of this clone is one. The genes are TRBV5-1 and TRBJ2-2; tentatively, D is TRBD1 (6 bases). The germline gives CDR1 SGHRS, CDR2 YFSETQ. V lost 5 bases to trimming and J lost 0 bases, with 11 bases between them. This CDR3 has 15 amino acids. The CDR3 loop reads CASSTQGANTGELFF. The DNA for the CDR3 is TGCGCCAGCAGTACACAGGGCGCGAACACCGGGGAGCTGTTTTTT.

This sequence joins TRBV28 and TRBJ1-1; D is perhaps TRBD1 (5 bases). Per the germline V gene, CDR1 is MDHEN and CDR2 is SYDVKM. The CDR3 sequence is 13 residues long. Trimming shortened V by 7 bases and J by 0 bases, and 9 bases separated the two germline ends. CDR3 nucleotide sequence: TGTGCCAGCATGGAGACAGTGAACACTGAAGCTTTCTTT. It translates to CASMETVNTEAFF.

V gene TRBV6-1 combines with J gene TRBJ2-1; no clear D. This CDR3 is 13 amino acids long. CDR1 and CDR2 (germline): MNHNS, SASEGT. Trimming removed 1 base from V and 10 bases from J, with 11 bases in between. In DNA, the CDR3 is TGTGCCAGCAGTGAAGGAGGCACCGAGGAGCAGTTCTTC. It encodes CASSEGGTEEQFF.

The chain recombines TRBV28 with TRBJ1-2; no definite D call. Trimming removed 7 bases from V and 3 bases from J, with 12 bases in between. This CDR3 has 13 amino acids. Germline-derived CDR1 and CDR2 are MDHEN and SYDVKM. In DNA, the CDR3 is TGTGCCAGCACCACTCAGGCGCACTATGGCTACACCTTC. This gives the protein CASTTQAHYGYTF.

The genes are TRBV2 and TRBJ2-5; 9 bases line up with TRBD1. The CDR3 loop spans 15 amino acids. Germline values: CDR1 SNHLY, CDR2 FYNNEI. V lost 6 bases, J lost 5 bases, and 10 bases stayed unmatched. This chain's CDR3 is CASSRTGAEGETQYF. The CDR3 nucleotides are TGTGCCAGCAGCCGGACAGGGGCCGAGGGGGAGACCCAGTACTTC.

This sequence joins TRBV5-4 and TRBJ1-1; TRBD1 agrees at 8 bases. CDR1 is SGHNT, CDR2 YYREEE, per germline (reference sequence). With 2 bases clipped from V and 5 bases from J, the junction kept 8 bases outside the gene matches. The CDR3 is 15 residues long. CDR3 nucleotide sequence: TGTGCCAGCAGCTTAATCCAAACAGGGGGGACTGAAGCTTTCTTT. Translation gives CASSLIQTGGTEAFF.

The genes are TRBV9 and TRBJ1-3; 8 bases fit TRBD1. Germline V lookup: CDR1 SGDLS, CDR2 YYNGEE. This CDR3 has 17 amino acids. J was trimmed by 2 bases and V by 1 base; bases with no gene match: 8. The CDR3 DNA sequence: TGTGCCAGCAGCGTACTCGGAGACAGGGGCGCTGGAAACACCATATATTTT. Its protein is CASSVLGDRGAGNTIYF.

The V and J genes are TRBV4-3 and TRBJ2-5, with 12 bases that match TRBD2. Germline V lookup: CDR1 LGHNA, CDR2 YSLEER. This CDR3 is 20 amino acids long. The junction had 17 bases not matched to a gene; V was cut back by 3 bases and J by 3 bases. The CDR3 DNA follows: TGCGCCAGCAGCCAGTCGAGGGCGGCTAGCGGGAGGGCCAGGGAAGAGACCCAGTACTTC. This gives the protein CASSQSRAASGRAREETQYF.

The J gene is TRBJ2-1, the V gene TRBV11-2, with 7 bases that match TRBD2. This CDR3 has 16 residues. The junction had 9 bases not matched to a gene; V was cut back by 3 bases and J by 4 bases. Germline V gene lookup returns CDR1 SGHAT and CDR2 FQNNGV. The DNA for the CDR3 is TGTGCCAGCAGCTTTCGACTAGCCCCTACATACAATGAGCAGTTCTTC. This translates into CASSFRLAPTYNEQFF.

The genes are TRBV2 and TRBJ2-3; the D is unclear. CDR1 and CDR2 from the germline V gene are SNHLY and FYNNEI. The CDR3 contains 14 residues. Deletions cut 5 bases from V and 0 bases from J, with 9 bases between. For the CDR3, the DNA is TGTGCCAGCAGTAAACAGCTTAGCACAGATACGCAGTATTTT. It specifies CASSKQLSTDTQYF.

The chain uses TRBV7-9 and TRBJ1-2, with D perhaps TRBD1 (5 bases). V shed 3 bases and J shed 4 bases, with 9 bases lying between them. CDR1 is SEHNR and CDR2 is FQNEAQ in the germline V gene (reference sequence). The CDR3 sequence is 13 residues long. CDR3 sequence reads: CASSLTALYGYTF. CDR3 bases: TGTGCCAGCAGCTTGACAGCGCTCTATGGCTACACCTTC.

V and J are TRBV6-6 and TRBJ1-5, with 9 bases identical to TRBD1. The CDR3 is made up of 14 amino acids. Germline CDR1 is MNHNY and CDR2 is SVGAGI (reference sequence). Losses at the gene ends were 6 bases for V and 7 bases for J; bases not matched to a gene: 7. The CDR3: CASRLGQGGQPQHF. Written as DNA, the CDR3 is TGTGCCAGCAGACTGGGACAGGGAGGACAGCCCCAGCATTTT.

J is TRBJ2-2 and V is TRBV6-1, with 7 bases that match TRBD1. The ends lost 2 bases at V and 1 base at J; junction bases unmatched: 1. Germline CDR1 MNHNS, CDR2 SASEGT. This CDR3 has 15 residues. Here the CDR3 DNA reads TGTGCCAGCAGTGAAAACAGGGGGAACACCGGGGAGCTGTTTTTT. This translates into CASSENRGNTGELFF.

On this clone: Other DNA sequences in the sample encode the same CDR3. The chain combines TRBV19 with TRBJ1-5; weak D call: TRBD1 (5 bases). V was trimmed by 9 bases and J by 4 bases, leaving 13 bases between them. Germline V CDR1 and CDR2: LNHDA, SQIVND (reference sequence). CDR3 length: 13 amino acids. CDR3 DNA: TGTGCCAGCCGTGGGGAGGGGAATCAGCCCCAGCATTTT. Protein sequence: CASRGEGNQPQHF.